Listed below are T cell receptor beta chains from one sample, sequenced in a study of technical replicates of blood from several donors. Libraries were prepared by immunoSEQ multiplex PCR; TCRdb keeps only in-frame clonotypes and omits some of them. Of roughly 70,000 clones listed, 90% to 95% are singletons. Sequencing was carried out using T cells isolated from PBMCs. These receptors came from a human donor in good health. Both conserved end residues are part of each CDR3. Each record gives: V gene, CDR3 length, J gene, clone size, CDR3 protein. The listing skips clone size in some rows; elsewhere it reads once, few, many or a size class.

V gene: TRBV19
CDR3 length: 15
J gene: TRBJ2-1
clone size: .
CDR3 protein: CASSTLAGYNNEQFF

V gene: TRBV5-1
CDR3 length: 15
J gene: TRBJ2-1
clone size: .
CDR3 protein: CASSSSLRGHNEQFF

V gene: TRBV28
CDR3 length: 14
J gene: TRBJ1-4
clone size: .
CDR3 protein: CASGQRGHNEKLFF

V gene: TRBV14
CDR3 length: 16
J gene: TRBJ1-2
clone size: .
CDR3 protein: CASSQDHSRLIYGYTF

V gene: TRBV5-4
CDR3 length: 15
J gene: TRBJ2-7
clone size: .
CDR3 protein: CASSRTSGSSYEQYF

V gene: TRBV19
CDR3 length: 15
J gene: TRBJ2-7
clone size: .
CDR3 protein: CASSISTGNSYEQYF

V gene: TRBV9
CDR3 length: 17
J gene: TRBJ2-1
clone size: .
CDR3 protein: CASSPYSSGSQLNEQFF

V gene: TRBV2
CDR3 length: 16
J gene: TRBJ2-6
clone size: .
CDR3 protein: CASSESGSAGANVLTF

V gene: TRBV11-2
CDR3 length: 13
J gene: TRBJ1-5
clone size: few
CDR3 protein: CASSQFSNQPQHF

V gene: TRBV30
CDR3 length: 14
J gene: TRBJ2-2
clone size: .
CDR3 protein: CAWIRQLNTGELFF

V gene: TRBV30
CDR3 length: 14
J gene: TRBJ2-5
clone size: .
CDR3 protein: CAWSEAGVGETQYF

V gene: TRBV2
CDR3 length: 14
J gene: TRBJ1-2
clone size: .
CDR3 protein: CASFLRTGNYGYTF

V gene: TRBV29-1
CDR3 length: 14
J gene: TRBJ1-4
clone size: .
CDR3 protein: CSVAPQGVGEKLFF

V gene: TRBV11-2
CDR3 length: 15
J gene: TRBJ1-2
clone size: .
CDR3 protein: CASSSPAGGIHGYTF

V gene: TRBV7-3
CDR3 length: 13
J gene: TRBJ1-1
clone size: .
CDR3 protein: CASSITANTEAFF

V gene: TRBV10-1
CDR3 length: 13
J gene: TRBJ1-3
clone size: .
CDR3 protein: CATGTGPGNTIYF

V gene: TRBV6-5
CDR3 length: 13
J gene: TRBJ1-3
clone size: .
CDR3 protein: CASRQGLTNTIYF

V gene: TRBV30
CDR3 length: 15
J gene: TRBJ2-1
clone size: .
CDR3 protein: CAWSVTSGENNEQFF

V gene: TRBV5-1
CDR3 length: 12
J gene: TRBJ2-1
clone size: .
CDR3 protein: CAGRGSDNEQFF

V gene: TRBV10-3
CDR3 length: 14
J gene: TRBJ2-7
clone size: .
CDR3 protein: CAISEGLAVYEQYF

V gene: TRBV7-7
CDR3 length: 14
J gene: TRBJ2-1
clone size: once
CDR3 protein: CATAAGGPLDEQFF

V gene: TRBV2
CDR3 length: 16
J gene: TRBJ2-7
clone size: .
CDR3 protein: CASSITKGTGVYEQYF

V gene: TRBV6-5
CDR3 length: 13
J gene: TRBJ2-3
clone size: .
CDR3 protein: CASGGWRTDTQYF

V gene: TRBV6-5
CDR3 length: 15
J gene: TRBJ2-5
clone size: .
CDR3 protein: CASRALKTREETQYF

V gene: TRBV19
CDR3 length: 15
J gene: TRBJ1-5
clone size: .
CDR3 protein: CASSKGQTSNQPQHF

V gene: TRBV14
CDR3 length: 14
J gene: TRBJ2-5
clone size: .
CDR3 protein: CASSQGTWGETQYF

V gene: TRBV7-3
CDR3 length: 15
J gene: TRBJ2-7
clone size: .
CDR3 protein: CASSPGWAGDYEQYF

V gene: TRBV2
CDR3 length: 13
J gene: TRBJ2-7
clone size: once
CDR3 protein: CASSSTGNYEQYF

V gene: TRBV7-8
CDR3 length: 15
J gene: TRBJ1-1
clone size: .
CDR3 protein: CASSRGDVGDTEAFF

V gene: TRBV6-5
CDR3 length: 15
J gene: TRBJ1-2
clone size: .
CDR3 protein: CASSFLRQAPYGYTF